This is a list of T cell receptor beta chains from one sample in a study of T-cell reconstitution after alpha-beta-depleted transplantation in children. TCRdb reanalysed the PCR reads using MiXCR and keeps one entry per CDR3 protein. The table lists 500,000 or so distinct CDR3 sequences, about 33% of them singletons. Material: PBMCs from the stem cell graft donor, obtained from the stem cell graft. These receptors were obtained from a human donor who donated a stem cell graft to a child with aplastic anemia. The CDR3 runs from the conserved cysteine through the conserved F or W. The D gene is left open where the match is weak. Expanded clones are given a class, and other clones once, few, many or no size at all.

clone_size	d_call	v_call	j_call	cdr3_nt	cdr3_aa
few	TRBD2	TRBV4-3	TRBJ2-3	TGCGCCAGCAGCCAGGCTAGCGGGAGGAGGGCAGATACGCAGTATTTT	CASSQASGRRADTQYF
.	TRBD2	TRBV6-2/TRBV6-3	TRBJ2-7	TGTGCCAGCAGTTACACTTCTAGCGGGAGCTACGAGCAGTACTTC	CASSYTSSGSYEQYF
once	.	TRBV18	TRBJ1-6	TGTGCCAGCTCACCAGAGGGAGCCTCACCCCTCCACTTT	CASSPEGASPLHF
.	.	TRBV20-1	TRBJ2-5	TGCAGTGCTAGTTTCCCGGGGGCTGCAGAGACCCAGTACTTC	CSASFPGAAETQYF
.	TRBD1	TRBV6-1	TRBJ1-5	TGTGCCAGCAGTGAGGGGACAGTTAGCAATCAGCCCCAGCATTTT	CASSEGTVSNQPQHF
once	.	TRBV11-2	TRBJ1-1	TGTGCCAGCAGCTTAGCAGGAGACACGAACACTGAAGCTTTCTTT	CASSLAGDTNTEAFF
.	TRBD2	TRBV11-2	TRBJ2-3	TGTGCCAGCAGCTTAGTCGGACCGGGACTAGGTAGCACAGATACGCAGTATTTT	CASSLVGPGLGSTDTQYF
few	.	TRBV7-2	TRBJ2-3	TGTGCCAGCAGCTTAGAGGGCCCCGGGGTCTACGATACGCAGTATTTT	CASSLEGPGVYDTQYF
.	.	TRBV19	TRBJ2-7	TGTGCCAGTAGTGGGACGCGGAGCTCCTACGAGCAGTACTTC	CASSGTRSSYEQYF
few	.	TRBV18	TRBJ1-4	TGTGCCAGCTCACCAGATGGGACACGTGAAAAACTGTTTTTT	CASSPDGTREKLFF
few	.	TRBV7-3	TRBJ2-2	TGTGCCAGCAGCTTCGCGGGGGCACGAACGGGAACCGGGGAGCTGTTTTTT	CASSFAGARTGTGELFF
few	TRBD1	TRBV7-6	TRBJ2-1	TGTGCCAGCAGCGCCCAGACAGGGGCGTCCTACAATGAGCAGTTCTTC	CASSAQTGASYNEQFF
.	TRBD2	TRBV20-1	TRBJ2-3	TGCAGTGCTAACCACCGACTAGCGGACACAGATACGCAGTATTTT	CSANHRLADTDTQYF
.	.	TRBV7-9	TRBJ1-1	TGTGCCAGCTCCCTCCTCTACGGGTTTGAAGCTTTCTTT	CASSLLYGFEAFF
.	.	TRBV25-1	TRBJ2-2	TGTGCCAGCTGTTGGGGTTACACCGGGGAGCTGTTTTTT	CASCWGYTGELFF
.	TRBD2	TRBV12-3/TRBV12-4	TRBJ2-5	TGTGCCAGCAGTGTGACTAGCGGGAGGGTAGAGACCCAGTACTTC	CASSVTSGRVETQYF
many	.	TRBV28	TRBJ1-1	TGTGCCAGCAGTTTACAGGGAACTGAAGCTTTCTTT	CASSLQGTEAFF